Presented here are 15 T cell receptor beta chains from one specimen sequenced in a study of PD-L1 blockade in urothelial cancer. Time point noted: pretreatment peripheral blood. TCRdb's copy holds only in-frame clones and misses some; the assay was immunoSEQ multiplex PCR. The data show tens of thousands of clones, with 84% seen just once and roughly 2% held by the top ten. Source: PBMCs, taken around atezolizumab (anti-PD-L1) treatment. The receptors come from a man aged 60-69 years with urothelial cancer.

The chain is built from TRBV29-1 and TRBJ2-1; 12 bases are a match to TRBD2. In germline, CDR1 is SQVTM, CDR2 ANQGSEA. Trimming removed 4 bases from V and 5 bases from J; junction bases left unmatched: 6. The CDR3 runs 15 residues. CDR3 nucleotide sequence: TGCAGCGTTGGAGCTAGCGGGAGGGCCGACAATGAGCAGTTCTTC. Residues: CSVGASGRADNEQFF.

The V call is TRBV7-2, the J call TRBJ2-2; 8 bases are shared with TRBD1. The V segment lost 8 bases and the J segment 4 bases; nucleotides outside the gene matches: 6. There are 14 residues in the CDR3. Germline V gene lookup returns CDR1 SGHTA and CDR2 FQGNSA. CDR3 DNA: TGTGCCAGCCAGGACAGGGCCATCACCGGGGAGCTGTTTTTT. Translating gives CASQDRAITGELFF. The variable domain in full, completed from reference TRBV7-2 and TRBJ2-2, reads GAGVSQSPSNKVTEKGKDVELRCDPISGHTALYWYRQSLGQGLEFLIYFQGNSAPDKSGLPSDRFSAERTGGSVSTLTIQRTQQEDSAVYLCASQDRAITGELFFGEGSRLTVL.

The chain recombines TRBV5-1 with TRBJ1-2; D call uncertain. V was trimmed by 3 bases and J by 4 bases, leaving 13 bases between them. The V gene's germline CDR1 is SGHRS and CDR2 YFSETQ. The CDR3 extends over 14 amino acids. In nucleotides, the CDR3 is TGCGCCAGCAGCTCGGACGGGGATGTCTATGGCTACACCTTC. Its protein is CASSSDGDVYGYTF.

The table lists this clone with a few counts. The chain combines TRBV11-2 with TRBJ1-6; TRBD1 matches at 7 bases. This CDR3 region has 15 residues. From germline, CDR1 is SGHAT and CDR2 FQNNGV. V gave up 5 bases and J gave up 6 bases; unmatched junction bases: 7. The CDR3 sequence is CASSPTGTVNSPLHF. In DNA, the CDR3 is TGTGCCAGCAGCCCCACCGGGACAGTTAATTCACCCCTCCACTTT.

The CDR3 region has the DNA TGTGCCAGCAGTTACGAGACAGGGGTTCAGCCCCAGCATTTT. This encodes CASSYETGVQPQHF. V and J are TRBV6-6 and TRBJ1-5; TRBD1 agrees at 8 bases. This CDR3 is 14 amino acids long. The germline V gene has CDR1 MNHNY and CDR2 SVGAGI (reference sequence). Unmatched junction bases numbered 3, after V lost 2 bases and J lost 6 bases.

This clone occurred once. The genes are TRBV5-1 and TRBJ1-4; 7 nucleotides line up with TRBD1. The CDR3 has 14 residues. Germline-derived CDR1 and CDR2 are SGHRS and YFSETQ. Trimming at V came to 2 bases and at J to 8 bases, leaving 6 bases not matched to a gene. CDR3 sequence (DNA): TGCGCCAGCAGCTTTACAGGGGAGGCAGAAAAACTGTTTTTT. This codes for CASSFTGEAEKLFF.

The CDR3 loop is CASGRDQGAGELFF. The DNA of the CDR3 is TGTGCCAGCGGGCGGGATCAGGGGGCCGGGGAGCTGTTTTTT. The chain links TRBV6-5 to TRBJ2-2; the D gene is possibly TRBD1 (7 bases). CDR1 MNHEY and CDR2 SVGAGI come from the germline V gene. V was cut by 8 bases and J by 6 bases, with 16 bases left in between. The CDR3 extends over 14 amino acids.

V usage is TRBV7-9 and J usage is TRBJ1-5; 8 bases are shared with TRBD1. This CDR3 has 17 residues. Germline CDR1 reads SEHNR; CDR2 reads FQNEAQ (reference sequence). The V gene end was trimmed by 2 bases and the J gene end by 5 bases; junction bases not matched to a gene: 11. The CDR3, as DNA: TGTGCCAGCAGCTTAATGGCTGGTGGCAGGGGGCATCAGCCCCAGCATTTT. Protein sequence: CASSLMAGGRGHQPQHF. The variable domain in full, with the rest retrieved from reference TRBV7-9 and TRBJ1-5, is DTGVSQNPRHKITKRGQNVTFRCDPISEHNRLYWYRQTLGQGPEFLTYFQNEAQLEKSRLLSDRFSAERPKGSFSTLEIQRTEQGDSAMYLCASSLMAGGRGHQPQHFGDGTRLSIL.

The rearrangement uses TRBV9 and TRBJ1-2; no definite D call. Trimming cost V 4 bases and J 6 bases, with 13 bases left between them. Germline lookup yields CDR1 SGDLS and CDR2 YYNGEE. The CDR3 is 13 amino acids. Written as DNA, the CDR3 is TGTGCCAGCAGCTACTCAGTAGCGGATGGCTACACCTTC. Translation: CASSYSVADGYTF. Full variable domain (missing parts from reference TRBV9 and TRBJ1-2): DSGVTQTPKHLITATGQRVTLRCSPRSGDLSVYWYQQSLDQGLQFLIQYYNGEERAKGNILERFSAQQFPDLHSELNLSSLELGDSALYFCASSYSVADGYTFGSGTRLTVV.

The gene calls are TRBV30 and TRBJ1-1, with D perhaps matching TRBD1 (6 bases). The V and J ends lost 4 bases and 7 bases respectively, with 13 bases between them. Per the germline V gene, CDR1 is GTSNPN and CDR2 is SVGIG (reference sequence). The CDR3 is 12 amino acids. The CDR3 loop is CAWKQGVVEAFF. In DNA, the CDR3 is TGTGCCTGGAAACAGGGTGTGGTTGAAGCTTTCTTT.

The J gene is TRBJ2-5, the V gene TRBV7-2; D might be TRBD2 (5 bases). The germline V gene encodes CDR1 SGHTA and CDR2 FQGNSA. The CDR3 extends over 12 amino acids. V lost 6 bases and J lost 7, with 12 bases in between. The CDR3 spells CASSLSRGTQYF. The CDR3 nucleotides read TGTGCCAGCAGTTTAAGTCGGGGGACCCAGTACTTC.

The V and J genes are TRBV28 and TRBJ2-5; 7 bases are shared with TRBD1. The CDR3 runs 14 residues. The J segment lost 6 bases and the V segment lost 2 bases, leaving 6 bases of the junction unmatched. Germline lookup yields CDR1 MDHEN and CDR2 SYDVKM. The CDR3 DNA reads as TGTGCCAGCAGTTTAACACAGGGGAGACAGACCCAGTACTTC. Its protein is CASSLTQGRQTQYF.

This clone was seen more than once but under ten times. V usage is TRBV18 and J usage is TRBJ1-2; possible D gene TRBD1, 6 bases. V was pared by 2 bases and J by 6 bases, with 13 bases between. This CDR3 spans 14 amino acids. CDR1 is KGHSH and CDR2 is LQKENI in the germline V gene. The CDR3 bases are TGTGCCAGCTCACCAGCATTACAGGGAGATGGCTACACCTTC. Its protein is CASSPALQGDGYTF.

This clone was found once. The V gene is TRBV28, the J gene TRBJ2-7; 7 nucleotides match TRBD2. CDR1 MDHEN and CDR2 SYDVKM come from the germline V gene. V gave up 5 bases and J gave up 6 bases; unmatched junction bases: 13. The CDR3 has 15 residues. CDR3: CASSVGGASIREQYF. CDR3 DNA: TGTGCCAGCAGTGTGGGAGGGGCGTCAATCCGCGAGCAGTACTTC.

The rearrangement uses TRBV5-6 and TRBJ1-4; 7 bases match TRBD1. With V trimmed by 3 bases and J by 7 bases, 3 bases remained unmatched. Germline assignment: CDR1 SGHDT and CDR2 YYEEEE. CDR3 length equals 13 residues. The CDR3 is CASSYGTAEKLFF. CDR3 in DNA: TGTGCCAGCAGCTACGGGACAGCTGAAAAACTGTTTTTT.